This T cell receptor (beta chain) was retrieved from a study of blood T cell repertoires in COVID-19. Study-level background: Samples representing acute and convalescent COVID-19 were sourced from the United States, Italy and Spain. The cDNA or gDNA used as material had been derived from T cells, B-cell-depleted T cells, or PBMCs.

Some clones are missing from TCRdb's copy, which holds only in-frame ones; the method was immunoSEQ multiplex PCR. Among 70,000 to 90,000 clones listed, 65% to 85% were seen once. The CDR3 contains 12 residues. Germline V gene sequence: CDR1 SEHNR, CDR2 FQNEAQ (reference sequence). Trimming removed 10 bases from V and 5 bases from J, with 11 bases in between. The chain links TRBV7-9 to TRBJ2-2; tentative D call: TRBD1 (6 bases). The sequenced sample was peripheral blood. The TCR comes from a woman in her fifties or sixties with acute or convalescent COVID-19. The CDR3 protein is CANQQGTGELFF. The CDR3 DNA reads TGTGCCAACCAACAGGGTACCGGGGAGCTGTTTTTT.